This T cell receptor beta chain derives from a study of blood T cell repertoires in COVID-19. About the study: Nucleic acid was either cDNA or gDNA, and it came from T cells, B-cell-depleted T cells, or PBMCs.

Germline lookup yields CDR1 MNHEY and CDR2 SVGAGI. The CDR3 is 14 amino acids. J gave up 6 bases and V 6 bases, and 8 bases lay outside the gene matches. Living in about two dozen US areas, the participants were between roughly 18 and 95 years of age. Original processing methods: Estimation of nucleated cell counts relied on the amplification of reference gene primers. Clones were read by immunoSEQ multiplex PCR, and TCRdb kept only the in-frame ones, dropping some. V and J calls and clone size follow that table, whereas D and trimming were derived from the DNA. The sample includes 350,000 to 400,000 clones, roughly 86% seen only once; the top ten take roughly 2%.

The V call is TRBV6-5, the J call TRBJ2-7; 10 bases agree with TRBD2. The clonotype comes from a man between 40 and 49 years old in a cohort exposed to, infected with or recovered from COVID-19 (not recorded which). Sequencing was carried out using PBMCs or T cells enriched from blood (not recorded which). This CDR3 reads CASRHSGRLAEQYF. The CDR3 bases are TGTGCCAGCAGGCATAGCGGGAGGCTGGCCGAGCAGTACTTC.